This T cell receptor beta chain came from a study of low-dose radiotherapy and immunotherapy resistance in tumors (dated by TCRdb to between 2021 and 2024). Broadly, across the study: In Cohort 1, 0.5 Gy per fraction was delivered every 2 weeks, and a total PTV dose of 6.5 Gy was prescribed. In Cohort 2, 1 Gy per fraction was delivered every two weeks, for a total of 13 Gy over 26 weeks. Nivolumab was administered intravenously as a 240 mg flat dose every two weeks, and ipilimumab was administered intravenously at 1 mg/kg every six weeks. Cyclophosphamide 200 mg/m2 was administered intravenously every two weeks, one day before each radiation and immunotherapy administration. Patients took aspirin 300 mg orally once daily for four cycles, starting on cycle 1 day 1. Randomization of trial participants into treatment groups was not performed. The translational analysis covered eight patients: three from the first dose cohort and the first five from the second dose cohort.

As to this clonotype: Its target antigen remains unknown. Per-nucleotide qualities are absent, and no much larger clonotype sits a single base away.

Sequencing instrument: Illumina HiSeq 2500. To make first-strand cDNA, Superscript III was used along with a set of TRAV- and TRBV-specific primers so that both the TCRalpha and TCRbeta chains were covered. TCRs were amplified with Phusion for 20 to 25 PCR cycles using a constant-region primer together with the adapter attached to the V primers. The isolated mRNA was amplified using the MessageAmp II aRNA Amplification Kit, with in vitro transcription performed for approximately 16 hours at 37 degrees C. The Dynabeads mRNA DIRECT Purification Kit was used to isolate the mRNA for TCR sequencing. Indexed Illumina adapters were added in a second Phusion PCR of about 25 cycles, and the PCR products were purified with AMPure XP beads. For the original study's pipeline: Using custom Perl scripts, TCR sequences that encoded the same protein were pooled, out-of-frame sequences were dropped, and the abundance of each clonotype was calculated. TCR sequences supported by only a single read were excluded from analysis. Shannon entropy, Gini index, clonality, richness, and the frequency of TCRs shared between repertoires were included as repertoire metrics. In TCRdb, the public reads were trimmed at Q25 with fastp and aligned with MiXCR, with productive beta chains retained. Rows are unified per CDR3 protein, each entry keeping the most common DNA and genes. The V and J calls were determined by TCRdb, not by the authors. This sample has under 75,000 distinct CDR3 sequences in its table, and about 23% of those were observed once. The ten largest clones take up around 7% of the sample.

The time point label for this specimen denotes: after trial treatment. The treatment or condition label, as the study defines it: LDRT plus nivolumab, ipilimumab, low-dose cyclophosphamide and aspirin (RACIN trial). The donors came from RACIN, which was a single-arm phase I dose-escalation trial that paired nivolumab and ipilimumab with aspirin, low-dose cyclophosphamide and low-dose radiotherapy. Patients with advanced, TIL-negative solid tumors were considered eligible. The sequence derives from a male donor with prostate cancer. Sequencing was performed on PBMCs, taken after low-dose radiotherapy plus immunotherapy.

The DNA sequence is as follows: TGCGCCAGCAGCACCGGACAGGGGAATGAAAAACTGTTTTTT. Translated, this gives CASSTGQGNEKLFF. Recombination linked TRBV5-1 to TRBJ1-4; 9 middle bases align to TRBD1. V is cut back by 4 bases and J by 5 bases, with 3 bases in the junction unmatched. For CDR1 and CDR2, the germline V gene lists SGHRS and YFSETQ. Reading from cysteine to phenylalanine, the CDR3 counts 14 amino acids. CDR3 DNA is the only sequence kept; it has 42 bases, read in frame from the first base.